The 27 T cell receptor beta chains presented below share a single source sample, sequenced in a study of cytotoxic CD8 clonotypes in ibrutinib-treated CLL (dated by TCRdb to about 2021). What the time point label conveys for this sample: more than 10 months on ibrutinib. The library was produced with the immunoSEQ multiplex PCR assay. Imported from immuneACCESS, the table was reduced by TCRdb to in-frame sequences with V and J called. These copies leave out some clones; in studies compared against another copy, an unresolved V gene accounts for under half, and the cause of the remainder is not known. This sample gives about 140,000 clones in total; 70% to 80% of them show up just once. The ten largest clones represent less than 30% of the sample. The sequencing here drew on PBMCs, taken after 12 months of ibrutinib treatment. The receptor source for this set is a human donor with chronic lymphocytic leukemia.

The chain employs TRBV25-1 and TRBJ2-3; the D gene could be TRBD1 or TRBD2 (6 bases each). Per germline, CDR1 MGHDK and CDR2 SYGVNS. V lost 3 bases, J lost 0 bases, and 10 bases lay in between. The CDR3 has 15 residues. The CDR3 spells CASSDRGLSTDTQYF. CDR3 DNA sequence: TGTGCCAGCAGTGACAGGGGACTTAGCACAGATACGCAGTATTTT.

The chain combines TRBV5-1 with TRBJ2-1; tentatively, D is TRBD2 (6 bases). V lost 4 bases, J lost 0 bases, and 14 bases lay in between. The CDR3 covers 16 residues. The germline V gene encodes CDR1 SGHRS and CDR2 YFSETQ. The CDR3, as DNA: TGCGCCAGCAGCGCAACTAGCTTAGTCTCCTACAATGAGCAGTTCTTC. Its translation: CASSATSLVSYNEQFF.

This clone was seen a few times. The sample contains more than one DNA sequence encoding this CDR3. The rearrangement links TRBV28 to TRBJ1-4; D uncertain. The V end was cut by 6 bases, the J end by 4 bases, with 9 bases between. Germline-derived CDR1 and CDR2 are MDHEN and SYDVKM. The CDR3 spans 13 residues. The CDR3: CASRGSFNEKLFF. The CDR3 nucleotides are TGTGCCAGCAGGGGCAGTTTTAATGAAAAACTGTTTTTT.

This clone was observed a few times. The chain uses TRBV29-1 and TRBJ2-3; either TRBD1 or TRBD2 may supply D (6 bases each). The CDR3 spans 15 residues. Between the trimmed V and J ends, which lost 4 bases and 0 bases, there was a span of 14 bases. Germline V gene data show CDR1 as SQVTM and CDR2 as ANQGSEA. CDR3 nucleotide sequence: TGCAGCGTTGGCAAACCGGGGGCTAGCACAGATACGCAGTATTTT. It codes for CSVGKPGASTDTQYF.

A single count supports this clone. The chain uses TRBV21-1 and TRBJ2-1. TRBV21-1 is annotated as a pseudogene. The CDR3 runs to 16 residues. This chain's CDR3 is CASSIHRDRYYNEQFF. The CDR3 coding sequence is TGTGCCAGCAGCATCCACCGGGACCGATATTACAATGAGCAGTTCTTC.

The chain is built from TRBV7-8 and TRBJ1-3, with D perhaps TRBD1 (5 bases). There are 16 residues in the CDR3. V dropped 0 bases and J dropped 4 bases, with 13 bases sitting between them. Per the germline V gene, CDR1 is SGHVS and CDR2 is FQNEAQ. The DNA of the CDR3 is TGTGCCAGCAGCTTAGCGCCGGCAGGGAGGGGAAACACCATATATTTT. Protein: CASSLAPAGRGNTIYF. Filled out from reference TRBV7-8 and TRBJ1-3, the complete variable domain reads GAGVSQSPRYKVAKRGQDVALRCDPISGHVSLFWYQQALGQGPEFLTYFQNEAQLDKSGLPSDRFFAERPEGSVSTLKIQRTQQEDSAVYLCASSLAPAGRGNTIYFGEGSWLTVV.

This clone was detected once. The chain combines TRBV5-4 with TRBJ1-6; D not resolved. Germline V gene sequence: CDR1 SGHNT, CDR2 YYREEE (reference sequence). The CDR3 loop spans 15 amino acids. The germline V and J ends were trimmed by 0 bases and 10 bases, with 14 bases remaining between them. The CDR3 region is CASSLDPDPKSPLHF. CDR3 sequence (DNA): TGTGCCAGCAGCTTGGATCCGGACCCGAAGTCACCCCTCCACTTT. The full variable domain, its missing parts supplied by reference TRBV5-4 and TRBJ1-6, is ETGVTQSPTHLIKTRGQQVTLRCSSQSGHNTVSWYQQALGQGPQFIFQYYREEENGRGNFPPRFSGLQFPNYSSELNVNALELDDSALYLCASSLDPDPKSPLHFGNGTRLTVT.

The rearrangement uses TRBV6-1 and TRBJ1-2; possible D gene TRBD1, 5 bases. This CDR3 contains 14 residues. In germline, CDR1 is MNHNS, CDR2 SASEGT. Trimming stripped 7 bases from V and 5 bases from J, with 17 bases between. The CDR3 spells CASIRMGGRYGYTF. The CDR3 DNA sequence: TGTGCCAGCATCAGAATGGGGGGACGATATGGCTACACCTTC.

The rearrangement links TRBV28 to TRBJ2-2; 11 positions agree with TRBD1. Per the germline V gene, CDR1 is MDHEN and CDR2 is SYDVKM. The ends lost 5 bases at V and 2 bases at J; junction bases unmatched: 1. There are 15 residues in the CDR3. CDR3 bases: TGTGCCAGCAGTGGGACAGGGGGTAACACCGGGGAGCTGTTTTTT. Its translation: CASSGTGGNTGELFF.

The CDR3 protein is CAIQGQRSGANVLTF. The DNA of the CDR3 is TGTGCCATACAGGGCCAACGGTCTGGGGCCAACGTCCTGACTTTC. The rearrangement links TRBV2 to TRBJ2-6, with D tentatively TRBD1 (6 bases). The CDR3 length is 15 residues. The V end was cut by 10 bases, the J end by 1 base, with 14 bases between. From germline, CDR1 is SNHLY and CDR2 FYNNEI.

The chain joins TRBV5-1 to TRBJ2-1; TRBD1 might be the D (5 bases). Trimming removed 2 bases at V and 9 bases at J, with 6 bases between. The CDR3 totals 11 residues. Germline V gives CDR1 SGHRS, CDR2 YFSETQ. The chain's CDR3 is CASSLGAEQFF. CDR3 in DNA: TGCGCCAGCAGCTTAGGGGCTGAGCAGTTCTTC.

This chain connects TRBV5-1 to TRBJ1-1, with a possible D match to TRBD1 (5 bases). V was cut by 1 base and J by 3 bases, with 13 bases left in between. Germline V CDR1 and CDR2: SGHRS, YFSETQ. CDR3 length: 15 residues. CDR3 protein: CASSLIPGGDTEAFF. DNA of the CDR3: TGCGCCAGCAGCTTGATCCCCGGAGGGGACACTGAAGCTTTCTTT.

This chain connects TRBV27 to TRBJ1-3, with D hard to call. Germline V gene lookup returns CDR1 MNHEY and CDR2 SMNVEV (reference sequence). V lost 2 bases and J 3 bases, leaving 11 bases between the germline ends. The CDR3 runs to 15 residues. The CDR3 nucleotides read TGTGCCAGCAGTTTAAACCGACAACTTGGAAACACCATATATTTT. It encodes CASSLNRQLGNTIYF.

The chain employs TRBV4-1 and TRBJ1-2; D unresolved. Trimming cost V 6 bases and J 3 bases, with 17 bases left between them. Germline V gives CDR1 MGHRA, CDR2 YSYEKL. The length of the CDR3 is 15 residues. The CDR3 is CASRNMIRAYYGYTF. In DNA, the CDR3 is TGCGCCAGCAGAAACATGATAAGGGCCTACTATGGCTACACCTTC.

The chain uses TRBV30 and TRBJ2-7; no clear D. The CDR3 runs 13 residues. The V end was cut by 0 bases, the J end by 2 bases, with 8 bases between. Germline loops: CDR1 GTSNPN, CDR2 SVGIG (reference sequence). The CDR3 region is CAWSVVGTYEQYF. CDR3 in DNA: TGTGCCTGGAGTGTAGTTGGCACCTACGAGCAGTACTTC.

This rearrangement joins TRBV5-1 to TRBJ2-3; D may be TRBD1 or TRBD2 (5 bases each). Trimming shortened V by 4 bases and J by 2 bases, and 14 bases separated the two germline ends. Per germline, CDR1 SGHRS and CDR2 YFSETQ. The CDR3 is 15 amino acids. The CDR3 region has the DNA TGCGCCAGCAGCATGGCCCCGGGACCCACAGATACGCAGTATTTT. This encodes CASSMAPGPTDTQYF.

This clone was recorded only once. This rearrangement joins TRBV9 to TRBJ2-1, with a possible D match to TRBD2 (7 bases). This CDR3 is 15 amino acids long. The germline V gene encodes CDR1 SGDLS and CDR2 YYNGEE. With 0 bases removed from V and 9 bases from J, the gap between germline ends came to 16 bases. The CDR3 coding sequence is TGTGCCAGCAGCGTAGGCGGGGGCCCTATTATTGAGCAGTTCTTC. Translation gives CASSVGGGPIIEQFF.

V and J are TRBV18 and TRBJ1-1; 9 bases line up with TRBD1. With 1 base clipped from V and 0 bases from J, the junction kept 6 bases outside the gene matches. Germline CDR1 KGHSH, CDR2 LQKENI. The CDR3 consists of 17 residues. The DNA for the CDR3 is TGTGCCAGCTCACCACTACAGGGGGCTAGCGTGAACACTGAAGCTTTCTTT. Translated, it gives CASSPLQGASVNTEAFF.

This clone was found a few times. V gene TRBV6-1 combines with J gene TRBJ1-5; D remains ambiguous. Germline V gene lookup returns CDR1 MNHNS and CDR2 SASEGT. The CDR3 has 15 residues. Trimming took 5 bases from V and 1 from J, leaving 12 bases between them. CDR3 nucleotide sequence: TGTGCCAGCAGTTCCCCCGGTGGAAGCAATCAGCCCCAGCATTTT. Protein product: CASSSPGGSNQPQHF.

The CDR3 nucleotides are TGTGCCAGCAGGGCCGGGACAGGTTCCTCCTACGAGCAGTACTTC. This encodes CASRAGTGSSYEQYF. This chain connects TRBV6-5 to TRBJ2-7; TRBD1 aligns across 8 bases. The CDR3 covers 15 residues. V was pared by 6 bases and J by 0 bases, with 7 bases of the junction left unmatched. Germline V gene sequence: CDR1 MNHEY, CDR2 SVGAGI.

The chain is built from TRBV5-1 and TRBJ2-3; unclear D gene. Germline CDR1 is SGHRS and CDR2 is YFSETQ. Deletions cut 4 bases from V and 2 bases from J, with 5 bases between. The CDR3 is made up of 12 amino acids. CDR3: CASSPPTDTQYF. The CDR3 bases are TGCGCCAGCAGCCCACCCACAGATACGCAGTATTTT.

The chain recombines TRBV18 with TRBJ2-7; TRBD1 is a possible D gene (5 bases). There are 13 residues in the CDR3. Between the trimmed V and J ends, which lost 6 bases and 3 bases, there was a span of 12 bases. Germline CDR1 reads KGHSH; CDR2 reads LQKENI. CDR3 bases: TGTGCCAGCTCGCCTCAAGACAGCTACGAGCAGTACTTC. Translation gives CASSPQDSYEQYF.

The genes are TRBV14 and TRBJ2-3, with D possibly being TRBD1 (5 bases). The ends were cut back, 3 bases at V and 0 bases at J, with 16 bases in the middle. The CDR3 is 17 amino acids. CDR1 is SGHDN, CDR2 FVKESK, per germline. The chain's CDR3 is CASSHPRTLPSTDTQYF. CDR3 in DNA: TGTGCCAGCAGCCATCCACGGACACTTCCTAGCACAGATACGCAGTATTTT.

In this sample, this clone turned up once. The chain is built from TRBV7-9 and TRBJ1-6; D is unclear. Germline V lookup: CDR1 SEHNR, CDR2 FQNEAQ (reference sequence). V was clipped by 7 bases and J by 10 bases, with 8 bases between them. The CDR3 totals 11 residues. The CDR3 sequence: CASIVGSPLHF. Here the CDR3 DNA reads TGTGCCAGCATTGTTGGATCACCCCTCCACTTT.

This chain connects TRBV5-6 to TRBJ2-2; 9 bases are a match to TRBD1. Germline CDR1 SGHDT, CDR2 YYEEEE. The CDR3 runs 15 residues. With V trimmed by 1 base and J by 4 bases, 2 bases remained unmatched. Here the CDR3 DNA reads TGTGCCAGCAGCTTGTCGGACAGGGGCACCGGGGAGCTGTTTTTT. It yields the protein CASSLSDRGTGELFF.

This clone was recorded once. This chain joins TRBV9 and TRBJ2-5; the D gene is possibly TRBD2 (5 bases). CDR3 length: 13 residues. Trimming left V 3 bases short and J 2 bases short, with 8 bases between. Per the germline V gene, CDR1 is SGDLS and CDR2 is YYNGEE. The CDR3 DNA reads TGTGCCAGCAGCGGGTGGGAGCAAGAGACCCAGTACTTC. Amino acid sequence: CASSGWEQETQYF. The whole variable domain, remainder taken from reference TRBV9 and TRBJ2-5, is DSGVTQTPKHLITATGQRVTLRCSPRSGDLSVYWYQQSLDQGLQFLIQYYNGEERAKGNILERFSAQQFPDLHSELNLSSLELGDSALYFCASSGWEQETQYFGPGTRLLVL.

The chain uses TRBV30 and TRBJ1-6; perhaps TRBD1 as D (5 bases). The V gene lost 0 bases and the J gene lost 7 bases, with 13 bases spanning the gap. CDR3 length equals 15 residues. Germline V gene lookup returns CDR1 GTSNPN and CDR2 SVGIG (reference sequence). In DNA form, the CDR3 reads TGTGCCTGGAGTGTACAGGCAGGGCGGAATTCACCCCTCCACTTT. This codes for CAWSVQAGRNSPLHF.